This is a list of T cell receptor beta chains from one sample in a study. MiXCR was run by TCRdb on the RT-PCR reads, yielding one entry per CDR3 protein. The sample lists hundreds of thousands of distinct CDR3 sequences, 14% occurring once. Sequenced: memory CD4+ T cells from blood. The receptors shown here come from a female donor in good health, serving as a healthy control. Each CDR3 is given with its conserved first and last residue. For some rows the clone size is stated as once, few or many, or as a class when expanded; others skip it.

v_call cdr3_length clone_size cdr3_aa
TRBV20-1 12 many CSARGLYNEQFF
TRBV24-1 15 few CATSTRRDFTDTQYF
TRBV11-2 15 NA CASSSWGQVGNTIYF
TRBV5-4 14 NA CASSKGLAGAEQFF
TRBV18 15 many CASSPSTGELNEQFF
TRBV29-1 14 NA CSVSRGGMNTEAFF
TRBV25-1 15 few CASSHTRVGANVLTF
TRBV6-5 16 NA CASTPGGGPGANVLTF
TRBV20-1 12 NA CSAQRGQETQYF
TRBV7-2 15 few CASSPRGAGGSEQFF
TRBV7-2 14 few CASSYLGGVNEQFF
TRBV6-5 15 many CASSYSKLGWGEQFF
TRBV5-1 17 NA CASSASTSGMAARSQFF
TRBV6-1 15 NA CASSGIVDRSEKLFF
TRBV6-2/TRBV6-3 15 NA CASSYPGGASYEQYF
TRBV7-2 12 NA CASSPPIGPQHF
TRBV28 16 NA CASSSAPLAANYEQYF
TRBV6-5 15 NA CASSYSVAGEVEAFF
TRBV11-2 14 few CASSQMVFGDTQYF
TRBV4-3 16 once CASSQGISVTKNIQYF
TRBV10-3 16 many CAISGTDRGSTDTQYF
TRBV20-1 13 few CSAVGINDQPQHF
TRBV7-2 17 few CASSLDFGAHSNQPQHF
TRBV7-2 14 NA CASSLFGGPETQYF